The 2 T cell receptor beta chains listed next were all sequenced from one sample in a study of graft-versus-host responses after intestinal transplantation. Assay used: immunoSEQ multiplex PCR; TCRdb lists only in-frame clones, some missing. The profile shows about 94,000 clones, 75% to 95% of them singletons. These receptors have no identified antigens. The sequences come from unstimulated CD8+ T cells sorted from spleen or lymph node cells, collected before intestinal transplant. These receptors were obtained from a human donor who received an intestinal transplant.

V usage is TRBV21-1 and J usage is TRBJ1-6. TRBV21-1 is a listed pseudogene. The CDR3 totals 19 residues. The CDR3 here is CASSKWGGQGYSYNSPLHF. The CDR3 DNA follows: TGTGCCAGCAGCAAATGGGGAGGGCAGGGGTACTCCTATAATTCACCCCTCCACTTT.

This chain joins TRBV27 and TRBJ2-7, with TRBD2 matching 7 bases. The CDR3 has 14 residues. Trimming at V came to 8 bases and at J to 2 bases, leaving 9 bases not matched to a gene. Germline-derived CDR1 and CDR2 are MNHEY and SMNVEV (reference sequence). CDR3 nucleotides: TGTGCCAGCGGCATCGAGCGGGGAGCCTACGAGCAGTACTTC. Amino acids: CASGIERGAYEQYF.